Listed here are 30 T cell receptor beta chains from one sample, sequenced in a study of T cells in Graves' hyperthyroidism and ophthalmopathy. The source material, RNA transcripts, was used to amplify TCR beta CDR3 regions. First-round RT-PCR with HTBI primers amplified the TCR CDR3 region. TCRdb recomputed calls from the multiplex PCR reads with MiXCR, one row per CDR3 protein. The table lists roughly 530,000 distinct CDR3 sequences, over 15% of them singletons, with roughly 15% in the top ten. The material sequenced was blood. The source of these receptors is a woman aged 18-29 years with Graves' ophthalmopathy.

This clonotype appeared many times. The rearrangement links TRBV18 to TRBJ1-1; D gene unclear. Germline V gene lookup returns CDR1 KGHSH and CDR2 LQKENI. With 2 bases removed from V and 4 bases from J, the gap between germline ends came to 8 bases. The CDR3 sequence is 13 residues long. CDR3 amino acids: CASSPVEGTEAFF. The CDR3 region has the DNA TGTGCCAGCTCACCAGTGGAGGGCACTGAAGCTTTCTTT.

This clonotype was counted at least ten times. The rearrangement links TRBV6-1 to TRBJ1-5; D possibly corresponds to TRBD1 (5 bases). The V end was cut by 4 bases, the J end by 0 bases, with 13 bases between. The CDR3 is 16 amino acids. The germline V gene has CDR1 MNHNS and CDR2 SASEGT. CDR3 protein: CASSGGFMYSNQPQHF. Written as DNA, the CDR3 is TGTGCCAGCAGTGGGGGCTTCATGTATAGCAATCAGCCCCAGCATTTT.

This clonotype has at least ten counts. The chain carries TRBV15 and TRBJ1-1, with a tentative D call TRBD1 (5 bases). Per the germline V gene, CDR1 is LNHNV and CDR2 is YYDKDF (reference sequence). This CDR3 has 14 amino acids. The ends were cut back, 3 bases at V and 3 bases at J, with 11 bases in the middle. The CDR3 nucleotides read TGTGCCACCAGCAGCGGGACTGCATACACTGAAGCTTTCTTT. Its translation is CATSSGTAYTEAFF. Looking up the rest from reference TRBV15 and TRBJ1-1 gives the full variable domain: DAMVIQNPRYQVTQFGKPVTLSCSQTLNHNVMYWYQQKSSQAPKLLFHYYDKDFNNEADTPDNFQSRRPNTSFCFLDIRSPGLGDTAMYLCATSSGTAYTEAFFGQGTRLTVV.

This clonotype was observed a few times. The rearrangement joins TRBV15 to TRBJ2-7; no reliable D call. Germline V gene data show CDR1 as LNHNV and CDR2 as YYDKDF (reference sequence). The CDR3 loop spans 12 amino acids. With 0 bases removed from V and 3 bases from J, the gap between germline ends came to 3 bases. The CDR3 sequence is CATSRDFYEQYF. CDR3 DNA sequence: TGTGCCACCAGCAGAGATTTCTACGAGCAGTACTTC.

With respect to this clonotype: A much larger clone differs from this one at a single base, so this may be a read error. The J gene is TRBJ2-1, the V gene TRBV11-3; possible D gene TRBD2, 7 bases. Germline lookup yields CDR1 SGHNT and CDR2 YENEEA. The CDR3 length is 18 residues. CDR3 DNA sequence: TGTGCCAGCAGCCCTCGTACCGGGGGCAGCGGGGATAGAAATGGGCAGTTCTTC. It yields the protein CASSPRTGGSGDRNGQFF. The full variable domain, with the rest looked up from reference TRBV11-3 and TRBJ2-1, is EAGVVQSPRYKIIEKKQPVAFWCNPISGHNTLYWYLQNLGQGPELLIRYENEEAVDDSQLPKDRFSAERLKGVDSTLKIQPAELGDSAVYLCASSPRTGGSGDRNGQFFGPGTRLTVL.

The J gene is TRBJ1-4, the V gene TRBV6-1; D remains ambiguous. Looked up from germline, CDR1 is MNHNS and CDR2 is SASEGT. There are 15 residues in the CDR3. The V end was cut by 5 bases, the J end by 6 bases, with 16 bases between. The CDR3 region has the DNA TGTGCCAGCAGTTATTCCGGGCCGGCGTATGAAAAACTGTTTTTT. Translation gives CASSYSGPAYEKLFF.

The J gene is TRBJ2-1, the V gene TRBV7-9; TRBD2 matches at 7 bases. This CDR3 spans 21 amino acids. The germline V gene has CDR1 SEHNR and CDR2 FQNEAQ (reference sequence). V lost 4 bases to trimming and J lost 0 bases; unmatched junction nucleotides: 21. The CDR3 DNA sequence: TGTGCCAGCAGCTCGTTCCGAGGAGCGGGGTCCGTGATAGGCTCCTACAATGAGCAGTTCTTC. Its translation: CASSSFRGAGSVIGSYNEQFF.

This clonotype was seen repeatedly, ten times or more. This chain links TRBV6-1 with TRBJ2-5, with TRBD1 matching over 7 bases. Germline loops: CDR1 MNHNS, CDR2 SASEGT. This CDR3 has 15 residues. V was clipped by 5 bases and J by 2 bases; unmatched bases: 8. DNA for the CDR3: TGTGCCAGCAGTTTAATCTCGGACAGGCAAGAGACCCAGTACTTC. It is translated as CASSLISDRQETQYF.

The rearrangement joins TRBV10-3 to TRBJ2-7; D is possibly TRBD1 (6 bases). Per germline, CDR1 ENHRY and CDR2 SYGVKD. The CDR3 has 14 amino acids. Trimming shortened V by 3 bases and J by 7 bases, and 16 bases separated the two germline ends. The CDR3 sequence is CAISEWGPRPEQYF. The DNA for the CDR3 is TGTGCCATCAGTGAATGGGGGCCGCGACCGGAGCAGTACTTC.

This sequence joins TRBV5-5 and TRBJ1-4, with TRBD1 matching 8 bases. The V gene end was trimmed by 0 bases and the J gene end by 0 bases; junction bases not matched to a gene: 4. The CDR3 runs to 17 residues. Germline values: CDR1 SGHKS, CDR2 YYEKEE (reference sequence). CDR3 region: CASSLGGQAATNEKLFF. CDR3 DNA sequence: TGTGCCAGCAGCTTGGGGGGACAGGCTGCAACTAATGAAAAACTGTTTTTT.

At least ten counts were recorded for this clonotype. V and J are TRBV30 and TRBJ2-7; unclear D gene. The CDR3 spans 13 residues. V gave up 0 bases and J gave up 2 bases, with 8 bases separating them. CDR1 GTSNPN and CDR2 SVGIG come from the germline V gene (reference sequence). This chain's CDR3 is CAWSVSWAYEQYF. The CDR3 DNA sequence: TGTGCCTGGAGTGTCAGCTGGGCCTACGAGCAGTACTTC. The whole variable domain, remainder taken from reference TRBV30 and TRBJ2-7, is SQTIHQWPATLVQPVGSPLSLECTVEGTSNPNLYWYRQAAGRGLQLLFYSVGIGQISSEVPQNLSASRPQDRQFILSSKKLLLSDSGFYLCAWSVSWAYEQYFGPGTRLTVT.

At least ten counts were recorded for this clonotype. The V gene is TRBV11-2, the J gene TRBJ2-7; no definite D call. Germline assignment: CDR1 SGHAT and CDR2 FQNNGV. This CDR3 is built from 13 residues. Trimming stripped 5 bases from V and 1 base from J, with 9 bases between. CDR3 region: CASSAFRSYEQYF. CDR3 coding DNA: TGTGCCAGCAGCGCCTTTAGGTCCTACGAGCAGTACTTC.

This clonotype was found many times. The CDR3 reads CAWSVPRTYEKLFF. The CDR3 coding sequence is TGTGCCTGGAGTGTTCCCCGGACTTATGAAAAACTGTTTTTT. The chain combines TRBV30 with TRBJ1-4, with D uncertain. Germline CDR1 and CDR2: GTSNPN and SVGIG (reference sequence). V dropped 0 bases and J dropped 6 bases, with 11 bases sitting between them. The CDR3 runs to 14 residues.

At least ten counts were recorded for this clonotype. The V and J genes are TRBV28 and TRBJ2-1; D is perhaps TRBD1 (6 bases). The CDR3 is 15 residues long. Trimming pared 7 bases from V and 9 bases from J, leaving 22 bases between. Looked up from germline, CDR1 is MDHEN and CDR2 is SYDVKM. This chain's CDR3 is CASTRAGESELEQFF. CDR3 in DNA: TGTGCCAGCACCCGAGCAGGGGAGTCGGAGCTTGAGCAGTTCTTC.

CDR3 loop: CASSRGDSANTEAFF. In nucleotides, the CDR3 is TGTGCCAGTAGTAGAGGGGACTCGGCGAACACTGAAGCTTTCTTT. This chain uses TRBV19 with TRBJ1-1; a possible D gene is TRBD1 (5 bases). Germline CDR1 reads LNHDA; CDR2 reads SQIVND (reference sequence). V dropped 4 bases and J dropped 1 base, with 13 bases sitting between them. There are 15 residues in the CDR3. Filled out from reference TRBV19 and TRBJ1-1, the complete variable domain reads DGGITQSPKYLFRKEGQNVTLSCEQNLNHDAMYWYRQDPGQGLRLIYYSQIVNDFQKGDIAEGYSVSREKKESFPLTVTSAQKNPTAFYLCASSRGDSANTEAFFGQGTRLTVV.

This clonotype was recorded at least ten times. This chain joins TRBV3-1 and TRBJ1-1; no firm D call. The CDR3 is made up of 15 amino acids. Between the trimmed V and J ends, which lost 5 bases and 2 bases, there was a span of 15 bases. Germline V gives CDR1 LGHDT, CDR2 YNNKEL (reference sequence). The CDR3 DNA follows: TGTGCCAGCAGCGTAAAAGGGTTTCCAAACACTGAAGCTTTCTTT. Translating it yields CASSVKGFPNTEAFF. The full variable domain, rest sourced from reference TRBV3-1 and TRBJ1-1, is DTAVSQTPKYLVTQMGNDKSIKCEQNLGHDTMYWYKQDSKKFLKIMFSYNNKELIINETVPNRFSPKSPDKAHLNLHINSLELGDSAVYFCASSVKGFPNTEAFFGQGTRLTVV.

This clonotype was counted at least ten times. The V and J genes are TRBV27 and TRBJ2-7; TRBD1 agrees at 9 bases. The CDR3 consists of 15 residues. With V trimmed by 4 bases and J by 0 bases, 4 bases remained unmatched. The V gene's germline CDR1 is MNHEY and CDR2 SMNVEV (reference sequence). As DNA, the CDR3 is TGTGCCAGCAGTTCGGGACAGGGAGTCTCCTACGAGCAGTACTTC. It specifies CASSSGQGVSYEQYF.

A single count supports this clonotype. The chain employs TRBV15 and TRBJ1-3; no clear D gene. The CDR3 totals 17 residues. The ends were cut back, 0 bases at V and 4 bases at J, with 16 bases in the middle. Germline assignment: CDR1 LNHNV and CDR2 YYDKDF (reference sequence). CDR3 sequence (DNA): TGTGCCACCAGCAGAGATTATTTGACCGGGATAGGAAACACCATATATTTT. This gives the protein CATSRDYLTGIGNTIYF.

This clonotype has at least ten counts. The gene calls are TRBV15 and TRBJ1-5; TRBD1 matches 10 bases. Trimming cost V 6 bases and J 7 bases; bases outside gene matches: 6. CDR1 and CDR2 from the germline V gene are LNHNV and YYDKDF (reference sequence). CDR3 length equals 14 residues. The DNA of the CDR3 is TGTGCCACCAGTAGGACAGGGGGGGAACAGCCCCAGCATTTT. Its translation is CATSRTGGEQPQHF.

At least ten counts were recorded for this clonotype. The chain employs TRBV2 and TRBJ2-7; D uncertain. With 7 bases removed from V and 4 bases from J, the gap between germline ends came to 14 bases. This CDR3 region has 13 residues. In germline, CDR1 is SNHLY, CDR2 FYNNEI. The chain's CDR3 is CASIRPNYYEQYF. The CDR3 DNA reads TGTGCCAGCATTAGACCTAATTATTACGAGCAGTACTTC.

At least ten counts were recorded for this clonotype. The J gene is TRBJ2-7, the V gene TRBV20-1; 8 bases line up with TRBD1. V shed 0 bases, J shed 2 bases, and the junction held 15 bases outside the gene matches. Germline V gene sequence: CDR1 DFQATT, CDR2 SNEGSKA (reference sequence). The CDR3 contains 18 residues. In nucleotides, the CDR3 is TGCAGTGCTAGAGATTCAGGGGGCGAAAGAGTGTTTCCCTACGAGCAGTACTTC. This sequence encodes CSARDSGGERVFPYEQYF.

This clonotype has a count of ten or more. The CDR3 nucleotides read TGCAGTGCAGCCCGGGACGCCACCTACAATGAGCAGTTCTTC. Translating gives CSAARDATYNEQFF. The chain links TRBV20-1 to TRBJ2-1; the D gene could be TRBD1 or TRBD2 (5 bases each). This CDR3 comprises 14 residues. The germline V gene encodes CDR1 DFQATT and CDR2 SNEGSKA (reference sequence). The ends were cut back, 6 bases at V and 2 bases at J, with 14 bases in the middle.

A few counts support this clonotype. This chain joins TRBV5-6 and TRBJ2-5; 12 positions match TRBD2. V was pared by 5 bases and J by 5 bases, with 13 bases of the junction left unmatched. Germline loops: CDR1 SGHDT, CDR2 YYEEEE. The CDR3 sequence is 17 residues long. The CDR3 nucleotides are TGTGCCAGCAGGCAATTGCGACTAGCGGGAGATTGGGAGACCCAGTACTTC. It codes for CASRQLRLAGDWETQYF.

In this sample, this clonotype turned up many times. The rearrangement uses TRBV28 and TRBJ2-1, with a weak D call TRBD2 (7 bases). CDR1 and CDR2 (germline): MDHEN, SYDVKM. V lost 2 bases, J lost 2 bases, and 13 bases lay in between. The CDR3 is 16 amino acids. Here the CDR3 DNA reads TGTGCCAGCAGTTTAAGGGGGGGGACTGCCTACAATGAGCAGTTCTTC. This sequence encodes CASSLRGGTAYNEQFF.

The CDR3 loop reads CASSLTGASQETQYF. CDR3 nucleotide sequence: TGTGCCAGCTCCCTCACAGGGGCCAGCCAAGAGACCCAGTACTTC. The V gene is TRBV6-1, the J gene TRBJ2-5, with 7 bases aligning to TRBD1. With V trimmed by 8 bases and J by 1 base, 10 bases remained unmatched. This CDR3 has 15 amino acids. In germline, CDR1 is MNHNS, CDR2 SASEGT.

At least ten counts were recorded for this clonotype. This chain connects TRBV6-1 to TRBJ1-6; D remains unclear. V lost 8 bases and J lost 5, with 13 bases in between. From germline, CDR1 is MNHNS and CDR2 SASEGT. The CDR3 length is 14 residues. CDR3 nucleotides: TGTGCCAGCCGCGGATGGGTCGATAATTCACCCCTCCACTTT. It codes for CASRGWVDNSPLHF.

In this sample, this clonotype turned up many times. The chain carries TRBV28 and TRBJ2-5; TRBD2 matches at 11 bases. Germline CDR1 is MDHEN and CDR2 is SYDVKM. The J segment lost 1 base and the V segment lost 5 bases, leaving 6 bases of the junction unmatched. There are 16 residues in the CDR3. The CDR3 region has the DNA TGTGCCAGCAGTCCCCTAGCGGGAGGTGCCCAAGAGACCCAGTACTTC. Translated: CASSPLAGGAQETQYF.

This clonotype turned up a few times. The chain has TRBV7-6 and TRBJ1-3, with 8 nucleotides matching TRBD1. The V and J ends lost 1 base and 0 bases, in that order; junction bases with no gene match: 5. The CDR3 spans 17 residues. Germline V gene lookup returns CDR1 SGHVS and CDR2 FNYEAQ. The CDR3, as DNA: TGTGCCAGCAGCTTAGGAACGGGGACAGGCTCTGGAAACACCATATATTTT. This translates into CASSLGTGTGSGNTIYF.

As DNA, the CDR3 is TGCAGCATTGCGACAGGGACCCGCTACGAGCAGTACTTC. The encoded protein is CSIATGTRYEQYF. The rearrangement links TRBV29-1 to TRBJ2-7; 7 bases match TRBD1. Germline V gene data show CDR1 as SQVTM and CDR2 as ANQGSEA. V lost 8 bases and J lost 3; bases outside the gene matches: 10. The CDR3 loop spans 13 amino acids.

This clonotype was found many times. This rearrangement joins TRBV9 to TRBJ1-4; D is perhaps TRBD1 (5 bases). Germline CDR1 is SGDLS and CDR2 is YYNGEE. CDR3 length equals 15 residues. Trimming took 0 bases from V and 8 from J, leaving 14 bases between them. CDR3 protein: CASSVDSSRGEKLFF. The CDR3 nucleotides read TGTGCCAGCAGCGTAGACAGCTCAAGGGGCGAAAAACTGTTTTTT. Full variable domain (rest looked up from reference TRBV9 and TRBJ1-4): DSGVTQTPKHLITATGQRVTLRCSPRSGDLSVYWYQQSLDQGLQFLIQYYNGEERAKGNILERFSAQQFPDLHSELNLSSLELGDSALYFCASSVDSSRGEKLFFGSGTQLSVL.